This T cell receptor beta chain was obtained from a study of spatial heterogeneity in lung cancer. This clonotype was detected many times. Its antigen is still unknown. Time point meaning: blood at routine non-recurrence follow-up after resection. TCRdb called the 5' RACE reads again in MiXCR, with one record for every CDR3 protein. The data show about 70,000 distinct CDR3 sequences, 8% to 10% seen once. Study-wide findings and caveats: More often at tumor resection than at routine follow-up, ubiquitous expanded tumor TCRs were detected in the blood.

The clonotype was recovered from a female donor with early-stage non-small cell lung cancer. Here the sequenced sample was PBMCs, taken at follow-up.

In DNA form, the CDR3 reads TGTGCCAGCAGCCTCCTGGGGGGAGAGACCCAGTACTTC. Protein sequence: CASSLLGGETQYF. The chain has TRBV6-2 or TRBV6-3 and TRBJ2-5, with D perhaps matching TRBD2 (6 bases). Deletions cut 6 bases from V and 4 bases from J, with 12 bases between. This CDR3 region has 13 residues. The germline CDR1 and CDR2 sequences are MNHEY and SVGEGT.